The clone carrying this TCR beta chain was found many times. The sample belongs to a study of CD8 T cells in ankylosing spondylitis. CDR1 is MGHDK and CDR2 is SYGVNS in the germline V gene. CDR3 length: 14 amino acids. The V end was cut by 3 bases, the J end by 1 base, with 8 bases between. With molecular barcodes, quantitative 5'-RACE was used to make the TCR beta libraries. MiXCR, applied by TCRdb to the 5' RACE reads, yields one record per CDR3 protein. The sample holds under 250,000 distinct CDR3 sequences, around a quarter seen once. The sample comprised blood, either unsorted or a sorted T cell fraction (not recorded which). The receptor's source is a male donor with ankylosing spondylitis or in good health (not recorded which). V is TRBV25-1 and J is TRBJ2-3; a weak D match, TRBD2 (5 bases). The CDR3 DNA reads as TGTGCCAGCAGTGATCCGGAGGGCACAGATACGCAGTATTTT. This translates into CASSDPEGTDTQYF.